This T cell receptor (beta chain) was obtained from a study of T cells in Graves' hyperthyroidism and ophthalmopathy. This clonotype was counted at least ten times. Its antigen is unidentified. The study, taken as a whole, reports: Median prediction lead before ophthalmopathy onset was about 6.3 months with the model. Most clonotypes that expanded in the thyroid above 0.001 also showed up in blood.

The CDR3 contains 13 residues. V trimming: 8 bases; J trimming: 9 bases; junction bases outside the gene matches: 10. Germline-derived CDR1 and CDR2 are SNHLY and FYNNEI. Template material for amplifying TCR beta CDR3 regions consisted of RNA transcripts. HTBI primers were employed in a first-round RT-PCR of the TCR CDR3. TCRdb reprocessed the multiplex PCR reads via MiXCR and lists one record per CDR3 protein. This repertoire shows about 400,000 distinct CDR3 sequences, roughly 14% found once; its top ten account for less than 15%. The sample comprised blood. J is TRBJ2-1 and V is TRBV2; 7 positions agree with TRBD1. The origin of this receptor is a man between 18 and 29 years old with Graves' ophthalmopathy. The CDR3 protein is CASGTDMGSEQFF. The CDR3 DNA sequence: TGTGCCAGCGGGACAGACATGGGTAGTGAGCAGTTCTTC.